The source of this T cell receptor beta chain is a study of cytomegalovirus exposure and HLA in healthy donors. 13 Jbeta primers and 60 Vbeta primers were used for the PCR. Sequenced by immunoSEQ multiplex PCR; TCRdb stores in-frame clones only, minus some. The sample has around 210,000 clones, around 80% seen once. Trimming cost V 3 bases and J 6 bases, with 24 bases left between them. This CDR3 region has 17 residues. Germline V CDR1 and CDR2: MGHRA, YSYEKL. Study-level points and caveats: In vitro data verified three CMV-associated chains as specific for CMV antigens. Later analysis identified several of the most significant clusters that appeared linked to common viral pathogens.

Concerning this clone itself: Antigen: not known.

This TCR was recovered from a man in his forties or fifties in good health and CMV-seronegative. Sequenced sample: PBMCs. The chain carries TRBV4-1 and TRBJ2-7; a weak D match, TRBD2 (5 bases). CDR3 sequence (DNA): TGCGCCAGCAGCCATCCTAAAGACGGAGGAAACTGGGTCGAGCAGTACTTC. Translated: CASSHPKDGGNWVEQYF.